These T cell receptor beta chains were read from a single sample in a study of memory CD4+ T cells and cytomegalovirus serostatus. Assay: immunoSEQ multiplex PCR; the TCRdb copy retains only in-frame clones and omits some. The table lists tens of thousands of clones, less than 85% of them singletons. Sequencing was performed on memory CD4+ T cells from blood. These receptors came from an adult in good health and CMV-seronegative. Both conserved end residues are part of each CDR3. A D gene is named only where the DNA matches it firmly. Clone size is shown for a subset of rows, as once, few, many or a class of expanded clone.

J gene: TRBJ1-5; D gene: -; V gene: TRBV2; clone size: few; CDR3 protein: CASSTGGDNQPQHF; CDR3 DNA: TGTGCCAGCAGTACAGGAGGGGACAATCAGCCCCAGCATTTT
J gene: TRBJ2-6; D gene: -; V gene: TRBV6-1; clone size: -; CDR3 protein: CASGGVAGANVLTF; CDR3 DNA: TGTGCCAGCGGTGGGGTTGCAGGGGCCAACGTCCTGACTTTC
J gene: TRBJ1-5; D gene: -; V gene: TRBV30; clone size: -; CDR3 protein: CAWRAASNQPQHF; CDR3 DNA: TGTGCCTGGAGAGCAGCAAGCAATCAGCCCCAGCATTTT
J gene: TRBJ2-5; D gene: TRBD2; V gene: TRBV19; clone size: -; CDR3 protein: CASSGGGVLAGADSTETQYF; CDR3 DNA: TGTGCCAGTAGTGGAGGCGGGGTACTAGCGGGAGCAGATTCTACGGAGACCCAGTACTTC
J gene: TRBJ2-3; D gene: -; V gene: TRBV7-3; clone size: -; CDR3 protein: CASSLTLGRGDTQYF; CDR3 DNA: TGTGCCAGCAGCTTAACGCTGGGCAGGGGAGATACGCAGTATTTT
J gene: TRBJ1-1; D gene: -; V gene: TRBV2; clone size: -; CDR3 protein: CASKGDVTEAFF; CDR3 DNA: TGTGCCAGCAAAGGGGACGTGACTGAAGCTTTCTTT
J gene: TRBJ2-7; D gene: TRBD1; V gene: TRBV7-8; clone size: once; CDR3 protein: CASSPGLRTGQGFYEQYF; CDR3 DNA: TGTGCCAGCAGTCCGGGCCTTAGAACGGGACAGGGTTTCTACGAGCAGTACTTC
J gene: TRBJ2-7; D gene: TRBD1; V gene: TRBV6-6; clone size: -; CDR3 protein: CASTPRQGSSYEQYF; CDR3 DNA: TGTGCCAGCACCCCAAGACAGGGGAGTTCCTACGAGCAGTACTTC
J gene: TRBJ1-3; D gene: TRBD1; V gene: TRBV11-2; clone size: -; CDR3 protein: CASSLGDRRGNTIYF; CDR3 DNA: TGTGCCAGCAGCTTAGGGGACAGGCGGGGTAACACCATATATTTT
J gene: TRBJ1-1; D gene: -; V gene: TRBV2; clone size: -; CDR3 protein: CASSDGHLEAFF; CDR3 DNA: TGTGCCAGCAGTGATGGACATCTAGAAGCTTTCTTT
J gene: TRBJ1-5; D gene: -; V gene: TRBV19; clone size: -; CDR3 protein: CASSSGGGLQQPQHF; CDR3 DNA: TGTGCCAGTAGTTCCGGGGGGGGTCTGCAACAGCCCCAGCATTTT
J gene: TRBJ1-3; D gene: -; V gene: TRBV4-1; clone size: -; CDR3 protein: CASSQDPGATGNTIYF; CDR3 DNA: TGCGCCAGCAGCCAAGATCCGGGGGCAACTGGAAACACCATATATTTT
J gene: TRBJ1-1; D gene: -; V gene: TRBV7-2; clone size: -; CDR3 protein: CASSSLGGSRGTEAFF; CDR3 DNA: TGTGCCAGCAGCTCACTCGGGGGGTCTAGGGGCACTGAAGCTTTCTTT
J gene: TRBJ2-7; D gene: -; V gene: TRBV5-6; clone size: -; CDR3 protein: CASSLIKNYEQYF; CDR3 DNA: TGTGCCAGCAGCTTAATTAAAAACTACGAGCAGTACTTC
J gene: TRBJ1-1; D gene: -; V gene: TRBV29-1; clone size: -; CDR3 protein: CSLGGNTEAFF; CDR3 DNA: TGCAGCCTGGGGGGGAACACTGAAGCTTTCTTT
J gene: TRBJ1-2; D gene: -; V gene: TRBV11-3; clone size: -; CDR3 protein: CARSDSYGYTF; CDR3 DNA: TGTGCCAGATCGGACAGCTATGGCTACACCTTC
J gene: TRBJ2-7; D gene: TRBD2; V gene: TRBV2; clone size: -; CDR3 protein: CASGQSAGGFEEQYF; CDR3 DNA: TGTGCCAGCGGACAGTCGGCGGGGGGGTTCGAAGAGCAGTACTTC
J gene: TRBJ1-1; D gene: -; V gene: TRBV7-6; clone size: medium-sized; CDR3 protein: CASSKDPNTEAFF; CDR3 DNA: TGTGCCAGCAGCAAGGACCCCAACACTGAAGCTTTCTTT
J gene: TRBJ2-1; D gene: -; V gene: TRBV5-1; clone size: -; CDR3 protein: CASSPGTSSSYNEQFF; CDR3 DNA: TGCGCCAGCAGCCCCGGGACTTCAAGCTCCTACAATGAGCAGTTCTTC
J gene: TRBJ2-3; D gene: -; V gene: TRBV19; clone size: -; CDR3 protein: CASSAGNRADTQYF; CDR3 DNA: TGTGCCAGTAGTGCAGGGAACAGGGCGGATACGCAGTATTTT
J gene: TRBJ1-1; D gene: -; V gene: TRBV10-3; clone size: -; CDR3 protein: CAISANRANTEAFF; CDR3 DNA: TGTGCCATCAGTGCAAACAGGGCGAACACTGAAGCTTTCTTT
J gene: TRBJ2-3; D gene: TRBD2; V gene: TRBV27; clone size: -; CDR3 protein: CASRLLAGGSDTQYF; CDR3 DNA: TGTGCCAGCAGACTACTAGCGGGGGGCTCAGATACGCAGTATTTT
J gene: TRBJ1-2; D gene: -; V gene: TRBV4-2; clone size: -; CDR3 protein: CASSQDGMTGTKAYTF; CDR3 DNA: TGTGCCAGCAGCCAAGATGGAATGACTGGGACCAAGGCCTACACCTTC
J gene: TRBJ1-2; D gene: -; V gene: TRBV7-2; clone size: -; CDR3 protein: CASSLEQVGYTF; CDR3 DNA: TGTGCCAGCAGCTTAGAACAGGTTGGCTACACCTTC
J gene: TRBJ1-1; D gene: TRBD1; V gene: TRBV13; clone size: -; CDR3 protein: CASSLVRDRGMNEAFF; CDR3 DNA: TGTGCCAGCAGCTTAGTCCGGGACAGGGGGATGAATGAAGCTTTCTTT
J gene: TRBJ2-2; D gene: -; V gene: TRBV7-2; clone size: -; CDR3 protein: CASSPTNGELFF; CDR3 DNA: TGTGCCAGCAGCCCGACGAACGGGGAGCTGTTTTTT
J gene: TRBJ2-6; D gene: -; V gene: TRBV7-3; clone size: -; CDR3 protein: CASSLSGQGEVLTF; CDR3 DNA: TGTGCCAGCAGCTTATCGGGCCAGGGAGAGGTCCTGACTTTC
J gene: TRBJ1-2; D gene: TRBD1; V gene: TRBV6-1; clone size: -; CDR3 protein: CASSDYRGFNYGYTF; CDR3 DNA: TGTGCCAGCAGCGATTACAGGGGGTTTAACTATGGCTACACCTTC
J gene: TRBJ1-6; D gene: -; V gene: TRBV7-8; clone size: once; CDR3 protein: CASSLEAPTPLHF; CDR3 DNA: TGTGCCAGCAGCTTAGAAGCCCCAACACCCCTCCACTTT
J gene: TRBJ1-4; D gene: -; V gene: TRBV7-6; clone size: -; CDR3 protein: CASSLAVSQGEKLFF; CDR3 DNA: TGTGCCAGCAGCTTAGCGGTTTCACAGGGTGAAAAACTGTTTTTT
J gene: TRBJ1-1; D gene: -; V gene: TRBV7-2; clone size: medium-sized; CDR3 protein: CASSLVAGSTEAFF; CDR3 DNA: TGTGCCAGCAGCTTAGTGGCAGGAAGCACTGAAGCTTTCTTT
J gene: TRBJ1-1; D gene: -; V gene: TRBV19; clone size: -; CDR3 protein: CASRSQHMNTEAFF; CDR3 DNA: TGTGCCAGTAGAAGTCAGCACATGAACACTGAAGCTTTCTTT
J gene: TRBJ1-1; D gene: TRBD1; V gene: TRBV28; clone size: -; CDR3 protein: CASSLSWDSMNTEAFF; CDR3 DNA: TGTGCCAGCAGTTTATCCTGGGACAGCATGAACACTGAAGCTTTCTTT
J gene: TRBJ2-5; D gene: -; V gene: TRBV28; clone size: -; CDR3 protein: CASSLNLGTQYF; CDR3 DNA: TGTGCCAGCAGTTTGAATCTAGGGACCCAGTACTTC
J gene: TRBJ1-2; D gene: -; V gene: TRBV4-1; clone size: -; CDR3 protein: CASSHLYRADYGYTF; CDR3 DNA: TGCGCCAGCAGCCATTTATACAGGGCTGACTATGGCTACACCTTC
J gene: TRBJ2-2; D gene: -; V gene: TRBV11-2; clone size: -; CDR3 protein: CASSPKARRNTGELFF; CDR3 DNA: TGTGCCAGCAGCCCCAAGGCTAGACGAAACACCGGGGAGCTGTTTTTT
J gene: TRBJ2-3; D gene: -; V gene: TRBV4-1; clone size: few; CDR3 protein: CASSQVMADTQYF; CDR3 DNA: TGCGCCAGCAGCCAGGTAATGGCGGATACGCAGTATTTT
J gene: TRBJ2-3; D gene: TRBD2; V gene: TRBV10-3; clone size: -; CDR3 protein: CAISTGLAGTTAQGTQYF; CDR3 DNA: TGTGCCATCAGTACTGGACTAGCGGGGACCACAGCGCAGGGTACGCAGTATTTT